This T cell receptor beta chain is from a study of T cell responses to AZD1222 COVID-19 vaccine. The CDR3 is 17 residues long. Unmatched junction bases numbered 6, after V lost 0 bases and J lost 0 bases. CDR1 and CDR2 (germline): LGHNA, YNFKEQ. TCRdb keeps only in-frame clones here, not all; method: immunoSEQ multiplex PCR. The sample has under 130,000 clones, 75% to 95% seen once. Study outcomes and limitations: Nearly half of the spike-specific TCRs reportedly recognize variant regions that carry no mutations. Across the whole spike, CD4 TCRs peaked at regions 160-218 and 743-854.

To note about this clone: The antigen remains undetermined.

The sequencing used peripheral blood, collected on day 0 of AZD1222 vaccination. The sequence derives from an adult in good health. The V gene is TRBV4-2, the J gene TRBJ2-3; 7 positions match TRBD2. DNA of the CDR3: TGTGCCAGCAGCCAAGAACCTAGCGGATCTAGCACAGATACGCAGTATTTT. Its translation is CASSQEPSGSSTDTQYF.